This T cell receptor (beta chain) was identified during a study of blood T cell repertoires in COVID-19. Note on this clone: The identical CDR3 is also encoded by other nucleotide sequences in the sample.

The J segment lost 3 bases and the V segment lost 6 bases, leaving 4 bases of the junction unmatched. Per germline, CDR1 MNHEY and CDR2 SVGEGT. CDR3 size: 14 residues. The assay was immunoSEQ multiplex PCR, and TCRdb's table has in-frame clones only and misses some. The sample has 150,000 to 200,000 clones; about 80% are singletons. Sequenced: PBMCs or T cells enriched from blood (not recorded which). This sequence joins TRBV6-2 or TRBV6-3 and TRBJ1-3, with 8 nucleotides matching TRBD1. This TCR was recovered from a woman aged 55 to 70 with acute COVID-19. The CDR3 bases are TGTGCCAGCAGCCCCGGACAGGGTGGAAACACCATATATTTT. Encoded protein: CASSPGQGGNTIYF.